This section outlines one T cell receptor beta chain sequence together with its context. The table came from immunoSEQ multiplex PCR; TCRdb's copy has only in-frame clones and leaves some out. This table has roughly 300,000 clones, roughly 90% appearing once. Clinical history as reported by participants underpinned cohort assignment. Donors in Cohort 3 who had recovered were those with two negative PCRs, healthcare professional clearance, or resolution of their symptoms. The sample originates from a study of blood T cell repertoires in COVID-19. Germline lookup yields CDR1 MNHEY and CDR2 SVGAGI. CDR3 length equals 15 residues. Between the trimmed V and J ends, which lost 3 bases and 0 bases, there was a span of 12 bases.

The clonotype comes from a woman aged 25 to 39 who had recovered from COVID-19. The sequencing input was PBMCs or T cells enriched from blood (not recorded which). The V and J genes are TRBV6-5 and TRBJ2-7; D remains unclear. The CDR3 region has the DNA TGTGCCAGCAGTTATGACCGGGTCGGCTCCTACGAGCAGTACTTC. Encoded protein: CASSYDRVGSYEQYF.